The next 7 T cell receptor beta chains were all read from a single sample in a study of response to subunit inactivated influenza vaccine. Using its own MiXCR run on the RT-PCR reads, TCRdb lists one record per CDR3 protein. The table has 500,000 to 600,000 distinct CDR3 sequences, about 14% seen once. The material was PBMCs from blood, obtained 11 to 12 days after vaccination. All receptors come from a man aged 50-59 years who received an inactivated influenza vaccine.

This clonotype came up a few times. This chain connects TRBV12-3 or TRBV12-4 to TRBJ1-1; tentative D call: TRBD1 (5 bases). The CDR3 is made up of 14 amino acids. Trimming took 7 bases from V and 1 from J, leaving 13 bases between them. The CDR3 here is CASIPEGTNTEAFF. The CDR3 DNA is TGTGCCAGCATCCCTGAGGGGACGAACACTGAAGCTTTCTTT.

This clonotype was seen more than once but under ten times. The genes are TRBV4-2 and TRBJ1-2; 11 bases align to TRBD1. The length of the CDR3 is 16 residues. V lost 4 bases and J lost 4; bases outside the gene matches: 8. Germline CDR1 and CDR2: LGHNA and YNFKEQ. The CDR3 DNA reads TGTGCCAGCAGCCCCGCAGGACAGGGGGCTGTCTATGGCTACACCTTC. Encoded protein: CASSPAGQGAVYGYTF.

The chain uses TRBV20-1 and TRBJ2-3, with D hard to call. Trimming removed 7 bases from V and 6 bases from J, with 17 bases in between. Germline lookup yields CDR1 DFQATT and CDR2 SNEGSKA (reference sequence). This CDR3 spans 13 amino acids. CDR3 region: CSVLLPSADTQYF. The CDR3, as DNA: TGCAGTGTTCTACTCCCTAGTGCGGATACGCAGTATTTT.

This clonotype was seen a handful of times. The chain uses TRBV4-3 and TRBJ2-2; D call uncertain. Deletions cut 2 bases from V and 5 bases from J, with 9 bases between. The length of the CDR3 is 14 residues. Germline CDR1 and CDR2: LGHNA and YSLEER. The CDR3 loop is CASSQHDGTGELFF. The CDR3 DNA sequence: TGCGCCAGCAGCCAACACGACGGGACCGGGGAGCTGTTTTTT.

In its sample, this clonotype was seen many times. The CDR3 coding sequence is TGTGCCAGCTCGCCTCTCGGGCACACTGAAGCTTTCTTT. Protein product: CASSPLGHTEAFF. The rearrangement uses TRBV12-3 or TRBV12-4 and TRBJ1-1; D remains ambiguous. V lost 8 bases, J lost 3 bases, and 13 bases lay in between. This CDR3 is built from 13 residues.

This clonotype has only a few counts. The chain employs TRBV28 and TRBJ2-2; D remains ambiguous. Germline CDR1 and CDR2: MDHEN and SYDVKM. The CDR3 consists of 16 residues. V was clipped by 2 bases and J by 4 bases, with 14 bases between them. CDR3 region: CASSLTGLPSTGELFF. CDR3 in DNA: TGTGCCAGCAGTTTAACCGGGCTGCCGAGCACCGGGGAGCTGTTTTTT.

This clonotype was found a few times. This CDR3 is CSARDWSYEQYF. CDR3 DNA sequence: TGCAGTGCAAGGGACTGGAGCTACGAGCAGTACTTC. The genes are TRBV20-1 and TRBJ2-7, with D possibly TRBD2 on 6 matching bases. Per germline, CDR1 DFQATT and CDR2 SNEGSKA (reference sequence). The V end was cut by 6 bases, the J end by 3 bases, with 12 bases between. The CDR3 has 12 amino acids.